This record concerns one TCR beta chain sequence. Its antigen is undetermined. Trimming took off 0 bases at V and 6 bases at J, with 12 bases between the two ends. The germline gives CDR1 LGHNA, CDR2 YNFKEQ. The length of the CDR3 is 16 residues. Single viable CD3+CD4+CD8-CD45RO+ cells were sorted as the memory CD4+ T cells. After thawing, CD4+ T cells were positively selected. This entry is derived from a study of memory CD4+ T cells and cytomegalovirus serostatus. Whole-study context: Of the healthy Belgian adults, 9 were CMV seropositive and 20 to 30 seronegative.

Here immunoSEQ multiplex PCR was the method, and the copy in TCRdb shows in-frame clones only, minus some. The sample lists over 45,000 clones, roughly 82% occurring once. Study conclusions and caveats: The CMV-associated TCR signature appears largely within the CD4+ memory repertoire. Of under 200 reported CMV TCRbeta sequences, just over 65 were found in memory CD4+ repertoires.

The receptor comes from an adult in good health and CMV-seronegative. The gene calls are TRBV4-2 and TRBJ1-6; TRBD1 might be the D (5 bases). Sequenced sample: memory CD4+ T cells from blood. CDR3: CASSQEKTVLNSPLHF. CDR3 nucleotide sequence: TGTGCCAGCAGCCAAGAAAAGACAGTCCTTAATTCACCCCTCCACTTT.